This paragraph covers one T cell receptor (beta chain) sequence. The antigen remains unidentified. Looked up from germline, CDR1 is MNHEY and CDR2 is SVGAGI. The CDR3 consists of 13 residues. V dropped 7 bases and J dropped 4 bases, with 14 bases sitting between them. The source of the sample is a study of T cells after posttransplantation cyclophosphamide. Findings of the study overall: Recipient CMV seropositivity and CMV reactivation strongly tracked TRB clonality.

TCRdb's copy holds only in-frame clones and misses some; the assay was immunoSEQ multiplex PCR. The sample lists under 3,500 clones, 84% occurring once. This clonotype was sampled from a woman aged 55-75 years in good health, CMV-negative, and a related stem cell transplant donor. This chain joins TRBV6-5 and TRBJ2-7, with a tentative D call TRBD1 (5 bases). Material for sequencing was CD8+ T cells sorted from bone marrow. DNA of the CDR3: TGTGCCAGCAAAGGATGGCAGGGTTACGAGCAGTACTTC. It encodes CASKGWQGYEQYF.